The entry below describes one T cell receptor (beta chain). No cognate antigen has been identified for it. No base-level quality is on record; no much larger clone is a single base apart. The cohort comprised 550 to 700 healthy bone marrow donors. At the time of sampling, all cohort members were nominally healthy, though unrecorded immune exposures were likely present. The donor was CMV seropositive and was included in the group of some 290 seropositive cohort members. A peripheral blood sample was collected from each donor, and TCR beta sequencing was performed on peripheral blood mononuclear cells. The Qiagen DNeasy Blood Extraction Kit was used to extract genomic DNA from the blood cell samples. There are 13 amino acids in the CDR3, from cysteine to phenylalanine inclusive. CDR3 DNA only is kept here, 39 bases in frame from base 1. The CDR1 and CDR2 encoded by the germline V gene are LGHNA and YSLEER. V lost 4 bases and J lost 8 bases; the stretch between them is 11 bases long.

This sample is part of a study of cytomegalovirus exposure and HLA in healthy donors listed by TCRdb under 2017. Turning to the overall study: According to an earlier analysis of several hundred of the donors, roughly 180 million T cells yielded 90 million to 130 million unique TCR beta sequences and 250 to 350 Gb of sequence data. Both class I and class II loci were covered by HLA typing, at four-digit resolution. Around 330 gigabases of sequencing data and 75 million to 85 million unique TCR sequences made up an early release that covered fewer than 650 HLA-typed donors. The later analysis used no new phenotypic data to find candidate immune exposures, relying instead on TCR beta sequences and their occurrence across donors. Across 300 to 400 genotyped donors of the cohort, an average of about 240,000 unique TCR beta nucleotide sequences per donor were sequenced, and roughly 20% of those sequences were non-productive. Genome-wide SNP genotypes for about 65% of the 666 donors were used in a later genetic analysis, which treated that subset as a discovery cohort. In an earlier analysis of 587 of the donors, high-throughput TCR beta sequencing was used to judge whether each TCR beta V gene segment behaved as functional or pseudogenic. Among the roughly 410 genotyped donors, 81% belonged to the genetic ancestry cluster associated with self-reported Caucasian donors. Every repertoire in the discovery cohort had been generated on one and the same sequencing platform. Several DR-DQ haplotypes were handled as single units for association and clustering, since linkage in the cohort was strong. The number of donors typed differed by locus, with about 629-640 for A, B, C, DRB1 and DQB1, around 500 for DQA1, approximately 580 for DPA1, and some 450 for DPB1. To study patterns of TCR occurrence, a later analysis re-analyzed previously published TCR beta repertoires from 666 donors and added high-resolution HLA genotyping. Along with the roughly 710-subject first cohort, a separate validation cohort of more than 90 different subjects was used. The aim of the study was to test whether cataloging public T cell receptors could identify signatures of past pathogen exposure. Alongside the repertoire data, information on donor age, sex, ethnicity and CMV serostatus was compiled. To predict cytomegalovirus infection status, the study brought together high-throughput TCR immunosequencing, statistical association of individual TCRs with disease status, and machine learning. The study profiled the T cell repertoires of approximately 700 subjects by immunosequencing and related them to cytomegalovirus serostatus. Points the paper makes about the study in general: Because some donors lacked HLA typing at each locus, the association tests relied only on the typed subset. Cytomegalovirus status was reported to be diagnosed by the classifier with high specificity and sensitivity in both the original and validation cohorts. Because counts were too low, approximately 15 rarely observed V segments, including chromosome 9 orphons, were excluded from the earlier analysis of about 500 of the donors. Across donors, most TCR sequences were observed very rarely, whereas some public TCRs were present in many individuals. Strong co-occurrence of HLA alleles, especially DR and DQ, made assigning TCR associations to individual alleles difficult. A further reported finding was that TCR beta sequences accurately predicted the HLA-A and HLA-B alleles for most subjects in the first cohort. The authors suggested that the approach could potentially be extended to other disease states and immunological phenotypes. Roughly uniform sequencing depth across donors was assumed in presence/absence analyses, although this assumption may not hold. The cohort was sequenced for TCR beta chains only, and without alpha or paired-chain data the features that could be detected were limited. A few of the identified cytomegalovirus-associated TCR beta chains were confirmed in vitro to be specific for cytomegalovirus antigens. Specific HLA alleles were associated with 15,000 to 20,000 TCR beta sequences at a false discovery rate of 0.05 in a later analysis. The study listed 164 TCR beta chains as associated with cytomegalovirus. In a later genetic analysis, a missense DCLRE1C variant was associated with V-gene and J-gene trimming of TCR beta chains, and the association was replicated in an independent cohort. Several of the top co-occurrence clusters appeared to be linked to parvovirus B19, influenza, CMV and Epstein-Barr virus, according to a later analysis. In a later analysis, HLA-associated TCR beta chains were found to be more clonally expanded and to have lower generation probabilities than equally common non-associated chains. Correlated functional status among segregating V segments might be attributable to linkage disequilibrium, but an unknown experimental factor could not be ruled out. According to a later analysis, TCR association rates differed among HLA loci, with DRB1 alleles showing the most associated TCRs and HLA-C alleles showing the fewest. Compared with the approximately 720-donor mean, donors in an Asian-associated ancestry cluster had fewer N-insertions in productive TCRs, according to a later genetic analysis. In a later analysis, most CMV-associated TCR beta chains were found to appear HLA-restricted, with HLA associations seemingly driven largely by CMV exposure. A group of highly shared sequence variants was considered likely to be a technical artifact of the sequencing pipeline. In an earlier analysis of some 640 of the donors, most TCR beta V segments were observed in productive rearrangements about 90% or about 30% of the time, broadly matching IMGT annotations. Some IMGT-functional V segments, including TRBV6-2 and TRBV6-3, could not be distinguished by the 87-base-pair reads and were therefore excluded. The only immune exposure information available for the cohort was CMV serostatus.

The library was obtained by the immunoSEQ multiplex PCR assay. The multiplex PCR relied on a mix of 60 forward primers for TCR Vbeta segments and 13 reverse primers for TCR Jbeta segments. Amplification of the CDR3 region of rearranged TCR beta genes was performed with a multiplex PCR assay on genomic DNA. The amplified TCR beta libraries were sequenced on the Illumina HiSeq System as 87-base-pair reads. Concerning the study's data processing: A later analysis counted tens of millions of unique TCR beta chains across the 690 or so repertoires, and 9.5 million to 11 million of these chains were shared by at least two donors. Raw reads were error-corrected and collapsed into unique sequences with a nearest-neighbor algorithm that merged closely related sequences to remove PCR and sequencing errors. Alignment of CDR3 sequences to IMGT reference sequences was used to assign V, D and J gene segments. For a sequence to be retained, a match of at least six nucleotides was required to both a V gene segment and a J gene segment. Rearrangements were called productive when the CDR3 lacked stop codons and stayed in frame with V and J; all others were non-productive. Following IMGT convention, CDR3 was defined as the stretch from the second conserved V-encoded cysteine up to the conserved J-encoded phenylalanine. Sequences without an unambiguous match to a single V gene segment were excluded from the earlier analysis of about 600 of the donors. In an earlier analysis of approximately 500 of the donors, a V segment was called functional when productive rearrangements were above 56.7%, and segregating when the standard deviation between donors exceeded 5%. To diagnose cytomegalovirus status from the catalog of TCR beta chain sequences, a statistical classification framework was built. In a later analysis, TCR nucleotide sequences were compared against IMGT/GENE-DB human TR gene sequences so that V and J genes could be assigned. A later analysis assigned CDR3 sequences and most-parsimonious VDJ recombination scenarios with the TCRdist pipeline. A later analysis defined each TCR beta chain by its CDR3 amino acid sequence plus V-gene family, and excluded reads lacking a unique V-gene family. As a way to deal with suspected cross-contamination and a sequencing artifact, a later analysis dropped more than 500 nucleotide sequences that were highly shared and had low generation probability. For each public chain, a later analysis derived a clonal expansion index from normalized ranks of inferred template counts within each repertoire. Generation probabilities in a later analysis came from a VDJ recombination model fitted to out-of-frame rearrangements, and those results were checked against IGoR. A later analysis scored TCR-TCR, TCR-HLA and TCR-CMV co-occurrence with hypergeometric tests, applying a repertoire-size bias correction to TCR pairs. A later analysis estimated false discovery rates by permuting HLA or CMV assignments 20 times. In a later analysis, co-occurring TCRs were grouped with DBSCAN, and TCRdist sequence similarity was added when clustering was performed within HLA-allele-positive subsets. Co-occurrence clustering excluded repertoires with fewer than 30,000 or more than 120,000 public chains, plus five with anomalous nucleotide sharing. The clones in this table, taken by TCRdb from immuneACCESS, are in-frame only. Not every clone is retained; where verified, under half of the shortfall comes from an unresolved V gene, and the cause of the rest is unknown. V, J and clone size derive from that table, while D and trimming were established from the DNA sequence. For this sample there are almost 200,000 clones; roughly 77% appear just once. Together, the top ten hold approximately 0.4% of the sample.

The sequence derives from a male donor in good health and CMV-seropositive. The material sequenced was PBMCs. In this chain, TRBV4-3 is recombined with TRBJ1-4; no D gene is confidently identified. CDR3 loop: CASSPAIGEKLFF. The nucleotide sequence is TGCGCCAGCAGCCCAGCAATCGGGGAAAAACTGTTTTTT.